This T cell receptor (beta chain) was observed in a study of CD8+CD57+ T cells in acquired aplastic anemia. The use of genomic DNA as template underpinned the TCR beta VDJ and CDR3 profiling. One entry per CDR3 protein, called by TCRdb with MiXCR from the reads. In the table there are roughly 280,000 distinct CDR3 sequences, under 65% of which are singletons. V shed 7 bases and J 14 bases; nucleotides not matched to a gene: 11. The germline CDR1 and CDR2 sequences are ENHRY and SYGVKD. The CDR3 is 13 amino acids. Patients who underwent sequencing had shown CD8+CD57+ cell expansion by flow cytometry. This sequence originates from a human donor with aplastic anemia. Material for sequencing was sorted CD4+, CD8+, or CD8+CD57+ T cells (not recorded which) from PBMCs. This rearrangement joins TRBV10-3 to TRBJ1-6; TRBD1 matches at 7 bases. As DNA, the CDR3 is TGTGCCATCAAGAGGTCAGGGGGGTGGGCCCTCCACTTT. It specifies CAIKRSGGWALHF.